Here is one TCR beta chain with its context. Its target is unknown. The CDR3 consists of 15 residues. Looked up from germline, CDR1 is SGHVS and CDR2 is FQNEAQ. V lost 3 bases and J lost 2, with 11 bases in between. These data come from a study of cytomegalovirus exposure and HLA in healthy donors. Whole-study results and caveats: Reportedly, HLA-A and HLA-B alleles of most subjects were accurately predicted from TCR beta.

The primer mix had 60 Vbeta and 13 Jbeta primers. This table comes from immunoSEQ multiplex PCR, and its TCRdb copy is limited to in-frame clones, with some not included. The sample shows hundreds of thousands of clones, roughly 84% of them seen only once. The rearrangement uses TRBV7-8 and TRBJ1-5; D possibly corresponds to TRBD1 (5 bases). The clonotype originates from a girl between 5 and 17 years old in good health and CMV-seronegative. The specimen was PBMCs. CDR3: CASSFLTGGNQPQHF. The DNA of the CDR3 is TGTGCCAGCAGCTTCCTAACGGGGGGCAATCAGCCCCAGCATTTT. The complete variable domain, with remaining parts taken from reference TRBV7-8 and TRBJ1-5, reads GAGVSQSPRYKVAKRGQDVALRCDPISGHVSLFWYQQALGQGPEFLTYFQNEAQLDKSGLPSDRFFAERPEGSVSTLKIQRTQQEDSAVYLCASSFLTGGNQPQHFGDGTRLSIL.